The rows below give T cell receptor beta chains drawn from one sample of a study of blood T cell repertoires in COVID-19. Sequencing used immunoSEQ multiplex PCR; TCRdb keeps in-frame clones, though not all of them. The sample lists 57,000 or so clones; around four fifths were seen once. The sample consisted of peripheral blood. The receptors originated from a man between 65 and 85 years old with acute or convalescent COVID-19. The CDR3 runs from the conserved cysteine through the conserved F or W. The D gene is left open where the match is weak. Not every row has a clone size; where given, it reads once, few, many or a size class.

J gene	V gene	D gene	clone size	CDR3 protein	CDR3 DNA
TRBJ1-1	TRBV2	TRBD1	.	CASRETGWGNTEAFF	TGTGCCAGCAGGGAGACAGGGTGGGGGAACACTGAAGCTTTCTTT
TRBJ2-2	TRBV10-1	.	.	CASSPVRVTGELFF	TGCGCCAGCAGCCCCGTCAGGGTGACCGGGGAGCTGTTTTTT
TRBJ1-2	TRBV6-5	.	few	CASSYSFLNYGYTF	TGTGCCAGCAGTTACTCTTTCCTGAACTATGGCTACACCTTC
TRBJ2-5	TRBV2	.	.	CASRPQTGKEETQYF	TGTGCCAGCAGACCCCAGACAGGCAAAGAAGAGACCCAGTACTTC
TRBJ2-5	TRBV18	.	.	CASSPPSGRETQYF	TGTGCCAGCTCACCACCGTCGGGTAGAGAGACCCAGTACTTC
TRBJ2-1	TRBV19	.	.	CASSIARFRSYNEQFF	TGTGCCAGTAGTATAGCCCGTTTTCGCTCCTACAATGAGCAGTTCTTC
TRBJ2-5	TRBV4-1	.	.	CASSQGIQVTQYF	TGCGCCAGCAGCCAAGGAATACAGGTGACCCAGTACTTC
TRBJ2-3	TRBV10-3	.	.	CAISDSSYSTDTQYF	TGTGCCATCAGTGATTCGAGCTATAGCACAGATACGCAGTATTTT
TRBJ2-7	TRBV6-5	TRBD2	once	CARGLAGPSYEQYF	TGTGCCCGGGGGCTAGCGGGCCCCTCCTACGAGCAGTACTTC
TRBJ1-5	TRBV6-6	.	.	CASSYAIAQHF	TGTGCCAGCAGTTACGCGATAGCCCAGCATTTT
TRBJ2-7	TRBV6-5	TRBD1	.	CASSFDRDNYEQYF	TGTGCCAGCAGTTTCGACAGGGACAATTACGAGCAGTACTTC
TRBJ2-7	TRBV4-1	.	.	CASSRPPAAGAHYEQYF	TGCGCCAGCAGCCGCCCCCCCGCGGCGGGGGCCCACTACGAGCAGTACTTC
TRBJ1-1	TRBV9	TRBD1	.	CASSRLDPGQPNTEAFF	TGTGCCAGCAGCCGCCTTGACCCGGGACAGCCGAACACTGAAGCTTTCTTT
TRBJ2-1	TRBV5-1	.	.	CASSLGTVSSYNEQFF	TGCGCCAGCAGCTTGGGGACAGTGAGCTCCTACAATGAGCAGTTCTTC
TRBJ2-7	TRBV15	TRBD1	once	CATSRDWTGSPYEQYF	TGTGCCACCAGCAGAGATTGGACAGGGTCCCCGTACGAGCAGTACTTC
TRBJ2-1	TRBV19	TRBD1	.	CASSLTGGRTFF	TGTGCCAGTAGTCTGACAGGGGGCCGGACGTTCTTC
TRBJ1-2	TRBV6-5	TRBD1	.	CASRGGQGIYGYTF	TGTGCCAGCAGAGGGGGACAGGGAATCTATGGCTACACCTTC
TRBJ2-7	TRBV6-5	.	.	CASSYSRQGEQYF	TGTGCCAGCAGTTACTCAAGGCAGGGCGAGCAGTACTTC
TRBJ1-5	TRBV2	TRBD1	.	CASSASGTGYQPQHF	TGTGCCAGCAGCGCATCCGGGACAGGGTATCAGCCCCAGCATTTT
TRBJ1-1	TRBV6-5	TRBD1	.	CASSIQGFWNTEAFF	TGTGCCAGCAGTATACAGGGGTTTTGGAACACTGAAGCTTTCTTT
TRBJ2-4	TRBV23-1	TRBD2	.	CASSQLGGMQAKNIQYF	TGCGCCAGCAGTCAATTGGGGGGGATGCAAGCCAAAAACATTCAGTACTTC
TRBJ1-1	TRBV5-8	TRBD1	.	CASSIHTGGITEAFF	TGTGCCAGCAGCATACATACAGGGGGCATCACTGAAGCTTTCTTT
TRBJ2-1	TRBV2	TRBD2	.	CASSETGLAGQEGAFF	TGTGCCAGCAGTGAAACTGGACTAGCGGGTCAAGAAGGTGCGTTCTTC
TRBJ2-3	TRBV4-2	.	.	CASSQDRGGIGRTDTQYF	TGTGCCAGCAGCCAAGATAGGGGGGGGATTGGGCGCACAGATACGCAGTATTTT
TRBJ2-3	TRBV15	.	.	CATRLGLIEDTQYF	TGTGCCACCCGTCTGGGACTTATAGAAGATACGCAGTATTTT
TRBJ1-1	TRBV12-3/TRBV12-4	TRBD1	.	CASSGQGHTEAFF	TGTGCCAGCAGTGGACAGGGCCACACTGAAGCTTTCTTT
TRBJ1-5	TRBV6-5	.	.	CASSYGGGNSNQPQHF	TGTGCCAGCAGTTACGGGGGGGGAAATAGCAATCAGCCCCAGCATTTT
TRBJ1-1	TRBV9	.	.	CASSVVGQNTEAFF	TGTGCCAGCAGCGTAGTCGGACAGAACACTGAAGCTTTCTTT
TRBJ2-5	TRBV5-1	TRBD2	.	CASSLARGGAEETQYF	TGCGCCAGCAGCCTGGCCCGCGGGGGGGCCGAAGAGACCCAGTACTTC
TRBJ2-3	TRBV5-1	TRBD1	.	CASSSGTVTDTQYF	TGCGCCAGCAGCTCCGGGACAGTCACAGATACGCAGTATTTT
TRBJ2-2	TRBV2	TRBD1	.	CASSGTGRNTGELFF	TGTGCCAGCAGTGGGACAGGGAGGAACACCGGGGAGCTGTTTTTT
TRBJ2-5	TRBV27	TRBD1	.	CASSRGTGEAVWYF	TGTGCCAGCAGCCGAGGGACAGGGGAGGCGGTTTGGTACTTC
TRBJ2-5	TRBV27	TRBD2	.	CASSSGTVPTGETQYF	TGTGCCAGCAGTAGCGGGACCGTCCCAACTGGGGAGACCCAGTACTTC
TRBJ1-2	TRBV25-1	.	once	CASSEGVAGAYGYTF	TGTGCCAGCAGTGAAGGTGTAGCAGGGGCCTATGGCTACACCTTC
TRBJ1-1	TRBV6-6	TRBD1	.	CASSPGQGIEAFF	TGTGCCAGCAGTCCGGGACAGGGGATTGAAGCTTTCTTT
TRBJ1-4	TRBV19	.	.	CASSIGGGGTIEKLFF	TGTGCCAGTAGTATTGGCGGGGGAGGTACAATTGAAAAACTGTTTTTT
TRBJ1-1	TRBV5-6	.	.	CASSSQGWFEAFF	TGTGCCAGCAGCTCGCAGGGTTGGTTTGAAGCTTTCTTT
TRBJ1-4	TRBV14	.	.	CASSQRLGVATNEKLFF	TGTGCCAGCAGCCAACGGCTCGGAGTGGCAACTAATGAAAAACTGTTTTTT
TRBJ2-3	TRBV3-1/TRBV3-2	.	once	CASSRMFIPQRRTDTQYF	TGTGCCAGCAGCCGGATGTTTATCCCGCAGAGGCGAACAGATACGCAGTATTTT
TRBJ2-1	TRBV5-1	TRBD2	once	CASRLAGPQWDEQFF	TGCGCCAGCAGGTTAGCGGGGCCCCAATGGGATGAGCAGTTCTTC
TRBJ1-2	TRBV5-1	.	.	CASSPKLFEGYTF	TGCGCCAGCAGCCCGAAGTTGTTTGAGGGCTACACCTTC
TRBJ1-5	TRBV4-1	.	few	CASSQGAQQGNQPQHF	TGCGCCAGCAGCCAAGGGGCCCAACAGGGTAATCAGCCCCAGCATTTT
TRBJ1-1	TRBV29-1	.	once	CSGGDTAFF	TGCAGCGGAGGGGACACAGCTTTCTTT
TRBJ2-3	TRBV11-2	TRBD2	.	CASSLDGGGANTDTQYF	TGTGCCAGCAGCTTAGACGGCGGGGGGGCTAACACAGATACGCAGTATTTT
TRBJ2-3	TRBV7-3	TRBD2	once	CASSPLAGWSDTQYF	TGTGCCAGCAGCCCCCTAGCGGGTTGGTCGGATACGCAGTATTTT
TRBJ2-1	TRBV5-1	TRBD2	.	CASSGTSGAYNEQFF	TGCGCCAGCAGCGGGACTAGCGGGGCATACAATGAGCAGTTCTTC
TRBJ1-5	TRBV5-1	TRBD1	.	CASRLGDREGNQPQHF	TGCGCCAGCAGGTTGGGGGACAGGGAAGGCAATCAGCCCCAGCATTTT
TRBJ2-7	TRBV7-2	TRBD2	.	CASSLAYRGGYEQYF	TGTGCCAGCAGCTTAGCATATAGGGGAGGGTACGAGCAGTACTTC
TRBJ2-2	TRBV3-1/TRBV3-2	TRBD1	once	CASSPHPGQGKDTGELFF	TGTGCCAGCAGCCCCCATCCGGGACAGGGAAAGGACACCGGGGAGCTGTTTTTT
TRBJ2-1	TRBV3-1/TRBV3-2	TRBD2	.	CASSQEASGFPEQFF	TGTGCCAGCAGCCAAGAGGCTAGCGGGTTCCCTGAGCAGTTCTTC
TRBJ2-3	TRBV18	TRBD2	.	CASSPPGGGSTDTQYF	TGTGCCAGCTCACCACCCGGCGGGGGGAGCACAGATACGCAGTATTTT
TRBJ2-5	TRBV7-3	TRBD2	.	CASSPGTSGAETQYF	TGTGCCAGCAGCCCAGGGACTAGCGGGGCGGAGACCCAGTACTTC
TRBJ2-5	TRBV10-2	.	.	CASSESWASQETQYF	TGCGCCAGCAGTGAGTCGTGGGCTAGCCAGGAGACCCAGTACTTC
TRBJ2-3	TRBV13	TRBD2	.	CATLAGSTDTQYF	TGTGCCACTCTAGCGGGATCCACAGATACGCAGTATTTT
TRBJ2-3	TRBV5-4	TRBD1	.	CASSLDRGSADTQYF	TGTGCCAGCAGCTTGGACAGGGGATCTGCAGATACGCAGTATTTT